This TCR beta chain was sequenced for a study of T cell responses to AZD1222 COVID-19 vaccine. A remark on this clone: Its antigen is currently unknown.

General study findings and limits: Reports say nearly half of spike-specific TCRs go after unmutated variant regions. Baseline seropositivity characterized only six AZD1222 recipients. Spike-specific TCR breadth and depth were elevated following two AZD1222 doses.

Sequenced by immunoSEQ multiplex PCR; TCRdb stores in-frame clones only, minus some. The table includes about 170,000 clones, roughly 92% detected once. This CDR3 has 16 amino acids. CDR1 is SGHRS, CDR2 YFSETQ, per germline. Trimming took 3 bases from V and 1 from J; bases not matched to a gene: 6. J is TRBJ1-1 and V is TRBV5-1, with TRBD1 identical over 10 bases. The source material was peripheral blood, sampled on day 0 of AZD1222 vaccination. This TCR was recovered from an adult in good health. CDR3 DNA sequence: TGCGCCAGCAGCTCCGGGACAGGGGTTAAGAACACTGAAGCTTTCTTT. Its translation is CASSSGTGVKNTEAFF.